This TCR beta chain originates from a study of T cells in Graves' hyperthyroidism and ophthalmopathy. The CDR3 is 13 amino acids. Per germline, CDR1 SQVTM and CDR2 ANQGSEA. V was trimmed by 3 bases and J by 8 bases, leaving 16 bases between them. This clonotype came up many times. What it binds is not known. General study findings and limits: Researchers report that a 13 V-J model separated ophthalmopathy from stable hyperthyroidism.

TCR beta CDR3 regions were amplified from RNA transcripts. TCR CDR3 underwent first-round RT-PCR with the HTBI primer set. A single record per CDR3 protein comes from TCRdb applying MiXCR to the multiplex PCR reads. Found here are a few hundred thousand distinct CDR3 sequences, 40% to 55% of them singletons; the top ten hold 8.2%. Sequencing was performed on peripheral blood or thyroid tissue (not recorded which). The receptor was isolated from a woman aged 18-29 years with Graves' hyperthyroidism. The chain links TRBV29-1 to TRBJ1-2; D is undetermined. CDR3 sequence reads: CSVEDLKHFGYTF. CDR3 DNA: TGCAGCGTTGAGGACCTAAAGCACTTCGGCTACACCTTC.